The 9 T cell receptor beta chains below all came from one sample that was sequenced in a study of T cells after posttransplantation cyclophosphamide. The assay was immunoSEQ multiplex PCR, and TCRdb's table has in-frame clones only and misses some. The sample lists about 32,000 clones, 91% occurring once. Cells defined as naive were viable CD3+CD4+ or CD3+CD8+ and CCR7+CD45RA+CD45RO-CD95-CD27+CD28+. The sample consisted of naive CD4+ T cells sorted from blood. The receptors come from a man aged 25-45 years in good health and a related stem cell transplant donor.

The CDR3 DNA reads TGTGCCAGCAGCGAACGAGGCTCCTACGAGCAGTACTTC. Its protein product is CASSERGSYEQYF. The J gene is TRBJ2-7, the V gene TRBV6-6; unclear D gene. The V end was cut by 6 bases, the J end by 0 bases, with 9 bases between. CDR3 length: 13 residues. Germline loops: CDR1 MNHNY, CDR2 SVGAGI (reference sequence).

The chain has TRBV7-2 and TRBJ2-5; 10 positions agree with TRBD2. The junction had 7 bases not matched to a gene; V was cut back by 8 bases and J by 4 bases. The CDR3 totals 14 residues. Germline V CDR1 and CDR2: SGHTA, FQGNSA. CDR3 protein: CASEAGGPAETQYF. The CDR3 DNA sequence: TGTGCCAGCGAAGCGGGGGGGCCAGCAGAGACCCAGTACTTC. Supplemented by reference TRBV7-2 and TRBJ2-5, the full variable domain reads GAGVSQSPSNKVTEKGKDVELRCDPISGHTALYWYRQSLGQGLEFLIYFQGNSAPDKSGLPSDRFSAERTGGSVSTLTIQRTQQEDSAVYLCASEAGGPAETQYFGPGTRLLVL.

The gene calls are TRBV21-1 and TRBJ2-1; the table's D call, TRBD1, was not checked against the DNA. TRBV21-1 is listed as a pseudogene. The CDR3 covers 17 residues. The CDR3 loop reads CASSTAIRDREVNEQFF. The CDR3 region has the DNA TGTGCCAGCAGCACTGCTATTAGGGACAGGGAGGTCAATGAGCAGTTCTTC.

J is TRBJ2-2 and V is TRBV7-6, with TRBD2 matching over 7 bases. With 5 bases clipped from V and 5 bases from J, the junction kept 8 bases outside the gene matches. Per germline, CDR1 SGHVS and CDR2 FNYEAQ. This CDR3 has 15 amino acids. The CDR3 loop is CASSRTSASTGELFF. The CDR3 bases are TGTGCCAGCAGCCGCACTAGCGCTTCTACCGGGGAGCTGTTTTTT.

The rearrangement uses TRBV21-1 and TRBJ2-7; the D call in the table, TRBD1, was not verified against the DNA. TRBV21-1 is a known pseudogene. This CDR3 spans 15 amino acids. In nucleotides, the CDR3 is TGTGCCAGCAGCAAGCCTCGTATGACAGTCTACGAGCAGTACTTC. Translating it yields CASSKPRMTVYEQYF.

This clone has a single count. The chain couples TRBV7-8 to TRBJ2-3; a possible D gene is TRBD2 (6 bases). The CDR3 covers 16 residues. Trimming pared 1 base from V and 3 bases from J, leaving 14 bases between. The V gene's germline CDR1 is SGHVS and CDR2 FQNEAQ. CDR3 in DNA: TGTGCCAGCAGCTTAGGACGGGGTGGGAGGACAGATACGCAGTATTTT. Its translation is CASSLGRGGRTDTQYF.

This rearrangement joins TRBV7-6 to TRBJ1-1; unclear D gene. V was cut by 2 bases and J by 6 bases, with 10 bases left in between. Germline V gives CDR1 SGHVS, CDR2 FNYEAQ. This CDR3 comprises 13 residues. The CDR3: CASSLQEGAEAFF. The DNA for the CDR3 is TGTGCCAGCAGCTTACAGGAAGGCGCTGAAGCTTTCTTT.

The chain joins TRBV5-1 to TRBJ2-3; TRBD2 agrees at 7 bases. J gave up 1 base and V 4 bases, and 9 bases lay outside the gene matches. Germline values: CDR1 SGHRS, CDR2 YFSETQ. This CDR3 contains 16 residues. The CDR3: CASSRTRAGGTDTQYF. CDR3 nucleotides: TGCGCCAGCAGCCGGACTAGGGCGGGGGGCACAGATACGCAGTATTTT.

The rearrangement joins TRBV19 to TRBJ1-3; 9 bases line up with TRBD1. Germline V gives CDR1 LNHDA, CDR2 SQIVND (reference sequence). Germline trimming cut 6 bases from V and 2 bases from J; bases unmatched to any gene: 2. This CDR3 region has 14 residues. CDR3 residues: CASRRTGAGNTIYF. CDR3 nucleotides: TGTGCCAGTAGAAGGACAGGGGCTGGAAACACCATATATTTT.